This T cell receptor beta chain was captured in a study of identical twins. TCRdb re-called the 5' RACE reads with MiXCR, one entry per CDR3 protein. In the table there are approximately 500,000 distinct CDR3 sequences, roughly 15% of which are singletons. This clonotype has at least ten counts. Germline V gene sequence: CDR1 ENHRY, CDR2 SYGVKD. The CDR3 spans 16 residues. Trimming pared 4 bases from V and 7 bases from J, leaving 20 bases between. These same data were also listed under a study on yellow fever vaccine responses in identical twins.

The TCR sequence derives from a woman aged 18-29 years in good health. Sequenced: CD4+ T cells sorted from blood. The gene calls are TRBV10-3 and TRBJ2-1; tentatively, D is TRBD2 (6 bases). The CDR3 protein is CAISAIGPQEGNEQFF. Here the CDR3 DNA reads TGTGCCATCAGTGCGATAGGCCCCCAGGAGGGTAATGAGCAGTTCTTC.